The clone carrying this TCR beta chain turned up a few times. This sample is part of a study of T-cell reconstitution after alpha-beta-depleted transplantation in children. The CDR3 extends over 15 amino acids. V lost 4 bases to trimming and J lost 5 bases, with 17 bases between them. Looked up from germline, CDR1 is SGHTA and CDR2 is FQGNSA. Preparation of the TCRbeta library was carried out with unique molecular identifiers. TCRdb recomputed calls from the PCR reads with MiXCR, one row per CDR3 protein. The sample carries roughly 500,000 distinct CDR3 sequences, 9.5% to 15% recorded once. This clonotype was sampled from a human donor who donated a stem cell graft to a child with combined immunodeficiency. The chain couples TRBV7-2 to TRBJ1-1; the D gene is possibly TRBD1 (5 bases). This specimen consisted of PBMCs from the stem cell graft donor, obtained from the stem cell graft. CDR3 nucleotides: TGTGCCAGCAGCTCCACGGGGGGGGTATGGACTGAAGCTTTCTTT. This sequence encodes CASSSTGGVWTEAFF.